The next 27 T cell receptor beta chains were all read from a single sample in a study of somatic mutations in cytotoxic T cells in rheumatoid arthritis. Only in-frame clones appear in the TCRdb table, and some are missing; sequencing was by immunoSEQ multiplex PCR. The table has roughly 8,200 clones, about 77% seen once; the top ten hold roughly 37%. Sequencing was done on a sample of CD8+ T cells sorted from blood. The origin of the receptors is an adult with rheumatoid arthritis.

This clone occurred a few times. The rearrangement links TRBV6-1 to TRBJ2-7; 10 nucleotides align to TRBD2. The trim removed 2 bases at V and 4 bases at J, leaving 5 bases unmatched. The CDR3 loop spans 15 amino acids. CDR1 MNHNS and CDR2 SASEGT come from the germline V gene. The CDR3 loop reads CASSERGLAVYEQYF. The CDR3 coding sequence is TGTGCCAGCAGTGAACGTGGACTAGCGGTTTACGAGCAGTACTTC.

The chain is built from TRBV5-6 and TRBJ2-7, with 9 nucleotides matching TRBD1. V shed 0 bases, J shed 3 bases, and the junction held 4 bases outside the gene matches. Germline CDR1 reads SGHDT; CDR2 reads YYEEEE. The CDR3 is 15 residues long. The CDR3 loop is CASSLDWTGDYEQYF. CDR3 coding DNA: TGTGCCAGCAGCTTGGATTGGACAGGGGACTACGAGCAGTACTTC.

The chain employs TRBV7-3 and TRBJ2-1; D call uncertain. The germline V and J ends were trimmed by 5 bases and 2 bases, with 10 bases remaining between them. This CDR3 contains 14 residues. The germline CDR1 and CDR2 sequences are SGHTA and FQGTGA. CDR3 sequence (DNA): TGTGCCAGCAGCCCAACCGGAGCCTACAATGAGCAGTTCTTC. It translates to CASSPTGAYNEQFF.

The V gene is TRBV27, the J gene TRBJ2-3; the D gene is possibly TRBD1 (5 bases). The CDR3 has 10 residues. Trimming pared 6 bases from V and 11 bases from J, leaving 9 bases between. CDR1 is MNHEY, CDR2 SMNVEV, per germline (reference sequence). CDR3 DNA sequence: TGTGCCAGCAGAGGGGATGGGCAGTATTTT. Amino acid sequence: CASRGDGQYF.

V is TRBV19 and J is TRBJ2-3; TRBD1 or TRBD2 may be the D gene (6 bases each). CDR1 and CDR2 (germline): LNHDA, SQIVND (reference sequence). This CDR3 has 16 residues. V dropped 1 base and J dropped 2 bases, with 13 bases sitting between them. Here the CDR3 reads CASSIVGGADTDTQYF. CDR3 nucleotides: TGTGCCAGTAGTATAGTGGGGGGCGCGGACACAGATACGCAGTATTTT.

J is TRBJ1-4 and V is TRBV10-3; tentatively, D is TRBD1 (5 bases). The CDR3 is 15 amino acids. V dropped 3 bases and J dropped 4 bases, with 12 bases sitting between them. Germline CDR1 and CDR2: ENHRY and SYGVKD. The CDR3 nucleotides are TGTGCCATCAGTGAAGGAAGACAGCGTAATGAAAAACTGTTTTTT. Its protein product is CAISEGRQRNEKLFF.

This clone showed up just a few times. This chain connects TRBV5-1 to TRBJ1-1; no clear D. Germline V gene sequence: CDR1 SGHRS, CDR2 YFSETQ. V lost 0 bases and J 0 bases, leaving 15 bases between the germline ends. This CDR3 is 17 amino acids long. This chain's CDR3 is CASSLGARTAMNTEAFF. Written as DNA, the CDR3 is TGCGCCAGCAGCTTGGGGGCGCGAACGGCCATGAACACTGAAGCTTTCTTT.

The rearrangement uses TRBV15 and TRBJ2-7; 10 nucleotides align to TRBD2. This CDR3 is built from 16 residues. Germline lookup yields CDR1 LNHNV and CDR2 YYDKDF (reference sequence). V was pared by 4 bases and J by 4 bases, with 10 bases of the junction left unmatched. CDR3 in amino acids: CATSTGSGRQIYEQYF. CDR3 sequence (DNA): TGTGCCACCAGCACTGGTAGCGGGAGGCAAATATACGAGCAGTACTTC.

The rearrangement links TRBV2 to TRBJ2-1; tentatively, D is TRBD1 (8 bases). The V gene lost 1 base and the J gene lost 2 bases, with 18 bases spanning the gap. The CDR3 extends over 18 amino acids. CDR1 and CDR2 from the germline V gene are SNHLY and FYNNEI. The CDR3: CASSEDWGRDRTYNEQFF. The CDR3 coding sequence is TGTGCCAGCAGTGAAGATTGGGGGAGGGACAGGACCTACAATGAGCAGTTCTTC.

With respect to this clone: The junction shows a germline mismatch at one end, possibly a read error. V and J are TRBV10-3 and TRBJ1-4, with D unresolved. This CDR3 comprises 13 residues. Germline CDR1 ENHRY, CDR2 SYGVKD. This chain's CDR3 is CASSSALGEKLFF. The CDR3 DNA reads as TGTGCCAGCAGTTCGGCTTTGGGAGAAAAACTGTTTTTT.

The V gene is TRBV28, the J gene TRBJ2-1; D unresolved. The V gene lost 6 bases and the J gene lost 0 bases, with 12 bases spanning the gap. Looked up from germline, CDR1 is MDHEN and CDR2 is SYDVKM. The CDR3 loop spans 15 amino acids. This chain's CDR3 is CASRPPSYSYNEQFF. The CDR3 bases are TGTGCCAGCAGGCCTCCCTCTTACTCCTACAATGAGCAGTTCTTC.

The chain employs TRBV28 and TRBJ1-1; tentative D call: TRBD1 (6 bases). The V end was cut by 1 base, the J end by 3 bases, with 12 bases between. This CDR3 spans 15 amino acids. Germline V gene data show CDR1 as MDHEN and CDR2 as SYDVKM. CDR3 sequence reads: CASSLSPTGYTEAFF. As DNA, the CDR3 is TGTGCCAGCAGTTTATCCCCCACAGGGTACACTGAAGCTTTCTTT.

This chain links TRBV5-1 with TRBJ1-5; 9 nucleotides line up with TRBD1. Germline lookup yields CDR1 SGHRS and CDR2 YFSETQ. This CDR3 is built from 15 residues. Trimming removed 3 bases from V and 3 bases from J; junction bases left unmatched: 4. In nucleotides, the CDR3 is TGCGCCAGCAGCTCCGGGACAGGGTACAATCAGCCCCAGCATTTT. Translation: CASSSGTGYNQPQHF. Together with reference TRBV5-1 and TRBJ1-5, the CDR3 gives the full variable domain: KAGVTQTPRYLIKTRGQQVTLSCSPISGHRSVSWYQQTPGQGLQFLFEYFSETQRNKGNFPGRFSGRQFSNSRSEMNVSTLELGDSALYLCASSSGTGYNQPQHFGDGTRLSIL.

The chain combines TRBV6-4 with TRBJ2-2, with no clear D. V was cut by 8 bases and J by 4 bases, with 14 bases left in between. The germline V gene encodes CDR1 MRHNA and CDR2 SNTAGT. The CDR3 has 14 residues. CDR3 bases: TGTGCCAGCGCGCCAGACCCCACCACCGGGGAGCTGTTTTTT. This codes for CASAPDPTTGELFF.

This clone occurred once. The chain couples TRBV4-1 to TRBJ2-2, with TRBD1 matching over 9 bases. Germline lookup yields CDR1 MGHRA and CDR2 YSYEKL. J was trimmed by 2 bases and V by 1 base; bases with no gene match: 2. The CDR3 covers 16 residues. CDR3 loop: CASSQGQGVNTGELFF. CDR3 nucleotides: TGCGCCAGCAGCCAAGGACAGGGGGTAAACACCGGGGAGCTGTTTTTT.

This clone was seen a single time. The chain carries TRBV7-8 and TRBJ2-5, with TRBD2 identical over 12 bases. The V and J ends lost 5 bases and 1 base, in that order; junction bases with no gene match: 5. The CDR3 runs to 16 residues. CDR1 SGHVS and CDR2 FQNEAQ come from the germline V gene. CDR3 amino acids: CASSKTSGSLQETQYF. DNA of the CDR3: TGTGCCAGCAGCAAGACTAGCGGGAGCCTCCAAGAGACCCAGTACTTC.

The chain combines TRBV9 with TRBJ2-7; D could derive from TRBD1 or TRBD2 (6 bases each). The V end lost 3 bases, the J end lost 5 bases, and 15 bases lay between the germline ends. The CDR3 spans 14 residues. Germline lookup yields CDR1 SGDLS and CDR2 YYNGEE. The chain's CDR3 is CASSEGGNQNEQYF. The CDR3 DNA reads TGTGCCAGCAGCGAGGGGGGCAACCAAAACGAGCAGTACTTC.

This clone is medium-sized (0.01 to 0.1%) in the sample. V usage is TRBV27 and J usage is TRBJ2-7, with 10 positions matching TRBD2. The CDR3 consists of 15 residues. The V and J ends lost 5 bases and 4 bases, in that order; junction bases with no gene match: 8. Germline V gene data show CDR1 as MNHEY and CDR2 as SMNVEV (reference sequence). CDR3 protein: CASSQSLAGEYEQYF. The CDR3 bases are TGTGCCAGCAGTCAGTCTCTAGCGGGAGAGTACGAGCAGTACTTC.

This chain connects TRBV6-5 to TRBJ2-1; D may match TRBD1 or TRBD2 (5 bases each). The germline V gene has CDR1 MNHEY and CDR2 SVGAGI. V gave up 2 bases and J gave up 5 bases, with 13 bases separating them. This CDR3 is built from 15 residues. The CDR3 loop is CASSYGGSLNNEQFF. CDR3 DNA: TGTGCCAGCAGTTACGGGGGATCCCTCAACAATGAGCAGTTCTTC.

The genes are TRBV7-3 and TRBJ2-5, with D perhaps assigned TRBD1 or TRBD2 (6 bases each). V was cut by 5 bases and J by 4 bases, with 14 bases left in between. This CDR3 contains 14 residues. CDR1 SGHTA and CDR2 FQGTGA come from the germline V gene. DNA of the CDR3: TGTGCCAGCAGCGAGGGGGGTCTCCTAGAGACCCAGTACTTC. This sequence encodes CASSEGGLLETQYF. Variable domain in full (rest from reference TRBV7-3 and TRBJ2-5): GAGVSQTPSNKVTEKGKYVELRCDPISGHTALYWYRQSLGQGPEFLIYFQGTGAADDSGLPNDRFFAVRPEGSVSTLKIQRTERGDSAVYLCASSEGGLLETQYFGPGTRLLVL.

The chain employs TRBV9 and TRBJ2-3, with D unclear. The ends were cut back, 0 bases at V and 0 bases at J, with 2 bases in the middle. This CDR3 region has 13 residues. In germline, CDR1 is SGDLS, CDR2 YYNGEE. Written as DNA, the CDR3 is TGTGCCAGCAGCGTAGGGAGCACAGATACGCAGTATTTT. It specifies CASSVGSTDTQYF.

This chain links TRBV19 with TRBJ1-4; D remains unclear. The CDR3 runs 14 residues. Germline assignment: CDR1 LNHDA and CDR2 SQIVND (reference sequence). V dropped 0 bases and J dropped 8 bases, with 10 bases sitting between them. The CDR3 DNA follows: TGTGCCAGTAGTATAGATCTATTGCGAGAAAAACTGTTTTTT. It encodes CASSIDLLREKLFF.

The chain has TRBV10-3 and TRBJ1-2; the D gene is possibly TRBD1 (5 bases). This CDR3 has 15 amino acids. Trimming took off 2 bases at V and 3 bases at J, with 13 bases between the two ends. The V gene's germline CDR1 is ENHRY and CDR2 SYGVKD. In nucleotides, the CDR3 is TGTGCCATCAGTGAGATGGACGGGGCGGACTATGGCTACACCTTC. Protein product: CAISEMDGADYGYTF.

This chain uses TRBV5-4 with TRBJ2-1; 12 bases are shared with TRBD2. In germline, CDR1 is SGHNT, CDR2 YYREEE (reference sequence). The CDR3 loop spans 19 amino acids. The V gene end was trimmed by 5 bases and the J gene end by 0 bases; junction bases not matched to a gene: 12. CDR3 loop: CASSFPLAGGESSYNEQFF. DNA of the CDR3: TGTGCCAGCAGTTTTCCACTAGCGGGGGGCGAGAGCTCCTACAATGAGCAGTTCTTC.

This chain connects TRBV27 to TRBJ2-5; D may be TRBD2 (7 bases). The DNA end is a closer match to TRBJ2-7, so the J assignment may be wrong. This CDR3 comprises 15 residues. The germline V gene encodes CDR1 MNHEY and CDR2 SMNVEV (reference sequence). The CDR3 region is CASSLSGGLSYEQYF. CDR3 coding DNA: TGTGCCAGCAGTTTGTCGGGGGGCCTCTCCTACGAGCAGTACTTC.

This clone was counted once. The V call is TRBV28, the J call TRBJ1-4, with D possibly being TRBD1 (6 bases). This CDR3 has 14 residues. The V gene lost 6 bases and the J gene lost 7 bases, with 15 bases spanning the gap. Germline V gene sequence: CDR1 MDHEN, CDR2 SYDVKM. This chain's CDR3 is CASRWTAWGEKLFF. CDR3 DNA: TGTGCCAGCAGGTGGACAGCCTGGGGTGAAAAACTGTTTTTT.

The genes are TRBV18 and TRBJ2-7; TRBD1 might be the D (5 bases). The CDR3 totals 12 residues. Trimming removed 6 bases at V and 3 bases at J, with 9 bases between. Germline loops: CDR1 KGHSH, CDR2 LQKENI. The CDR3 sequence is CASSPGYYEQYF. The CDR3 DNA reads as TGTGCCAGCTCGCCAGGGTACTACGAGCAGTACTTC.